This record concerns one T cell receptor (beta chain) sequence. These data come from a study of blood T cell repertoires in COVID-19. Turning to the study itself: Samples taken during acute and convalescent COVID-19 were collected in the United States, Italy and Spain. PBMCs, B-cell-depleted T cells, or T cells provided the cDNA or gDNA that made up the material.

In the original processing: Amplification of reference gene primers was used by the study to estimate nucleated cell counts. TCRdb's copy holds only in-frame clones and misses some; the assay was immunoSEQ multiplex PCR. V, J and clone size derive from that table, while D and trimming were established from the DNA sequence. The sample lists 150,000 to 200,000 clones, around 83% seen once, with 10% to 15% in the top ten. The receptor comes from a man aged 65-85 years who had recovered from COVID-19. Input material: peripheral blood.

The CDR3 loop is CASSPRDRAFSEQYF. In DNA, the CDR3 is TGTGCCAGCAGCCCCCGGGACAGAGCCTTCTCCGAGCAGTACTTC. The chain carries TRBV7-9 and TRBJ2-7; 7 bases are shared with TRBD1. V trimming: 5 bases; J trimming: 6 bases; junction bases outside the gene matches: 13. The V gene's germline CDR1 is SEHNR and CDR2 FQNEAQ (reference sequence). This CDR3 region has 15 residues.